Reported below is one T cell receptor beta chain. What it recognizes is unknown. The CDR3 consists of 14 residues. CDR1 and CDR2 (germline): SGHTA, FQGNSA. The V and J ends lost 7 bases and 0 bases, in that order; junction bases with no gene match: 3. Sequencing used cDNA as its template, made by extracting RNA and reverse transcribing it. The repertoire was sequenced with immunoSEQ multiplex PCR; TCRdb's copy has only in-frame clones and lacks some. Among a few hundred thousand clones listed, more than 30% were seen once. Described treatment: oral pan-JAK inhibitor, 5-10 mg twice daily. This record comes from a study of CD8+ T cells in alopecia areata. Background on the study: The tofacitinib course ran for 6 to 18 months and was followed by 6 months off drug. Scoring of treated patients' severity used the percentage of affected scalp area.

Broader study findings: Uncertain still, given a single nonresponder, is whether baseline CD8+ expansion links to response. Tofacitinib did not eliminate many expanded lesional clones from scalp or blood.

The chain joins TRBV7-2 to TRBJ2-7, with 10 bases identical to TRBD2. The TCR comes from a human donor with alopecia areata. Sample: CD4+ T cells sorted from blood, taken around week 34, from a patient treated with tofacitinib. CDR3 protein: CASTPSGSSYEQYF. Here the CDR3 DNA reads TGTGCCAGCACTCCTAGCGGGAGCTCCTACGAGCAGTACTTC.